The 28 T cell receptor beta chains presented below share a single source sample, sequenced in a study of T cell changes during pregnancy in multiple sclerosis. Produced via immunoSEQ multiplex PCR; TCRdb's table is partial and in-frame only. The sample holds tens of thousands of clones; around 90% are singletons and the top ten take about 0.85%. The sample here was peripheral blood, taken before pregnancy. The receptors were gathered from a female donor with multiple sclerosis, enrolled in a pregnancy study.

The CDR3 coding sequence is TGTGCCAGCAGCTTGAACAGCGGGGGATTGTACGAGCAGTACTTC. It codes for CASSLNSGGLYEQYF. The chain couples TRBV7-3 to TRBJ2-7; TRBD2 matches 8 bases. Germline CDR1 is SGHTA and CDR2 is FQGTGA. This CDR3 is built from 15 residues. V gave up 3 bases and J gave up 4 bases; unmatched junction bases: 8. The variable domain in full, with the rest retrieved from reference TRBV7-3 and TRBJ2-7, is GAGVSQTPSNKVTEKGKYVELRCDPISGHTALYWYRQSLGQGPEFLIYFQGTGAADDSGLPNDRFFAVRPEGSVSTLKIQRTERGDSAVYLCASSLNSGGLYEQYFGPGTRLTVT.

This clone was detected once. V and J are TRBV10-1 and TRBJ1-4; possibly TRBD1 for D (6 bases). The V end was cut by 4 bases, the J end by 14 bases, with 17 bases between. The CDR3 is made up of 13 amino acids. The germline gives CDR1 WNHNN, CDR2 SYGVQD (reference sequence). For the CDR3, the DNA is TGCGCCAGCAGTGTTAAACAGGGCCTAAGGCTGTTTTTT. Residues: CASSVKQGLRLFF.

This chain uses TRBV5-8 with TRBJ2-7, with a tentative D call TRBD1 (5 bases). The ends were cut back, 0 bases at V and 0 bases at J, with 7 bases in the middle. CDR1 is SGHTS, CDR2 YDEGEE, per germline. This CDR3 is 14 amino acids long. The CDR3 loop reads CASSLAGLSYEQYF. CDR3 nucleotides: TGTGCCAGCAGCTTGGCAGGGCTCTCCTACGAGCAGTACTTC.

V gene TRBV19 combines with J gene TRBJ2-7; 8 nucleotides match TRBD1. The CDR3 loop spans 14 amino acids. Unmatched junction bases numbered 4, after V lost 4 bases and J lost 2 bases. Germline values: CDR1 LNHDA, CDR2 SQIVND (reference sequence). CDR3 coding DNA: TGTGCCAGTAGTACAGGACAGGGCCCCTACGAGCAGTACTTC. The encoded protein is CASSTGQGPYEQYF.

The chain has TRBV11-3 and TRBJ2-1; 7 positions match TRBD1. The CDR3 sequence is 15 residues long. V shed 4 bases, J shed 4 bases, and the junction held 7 bases outside the gene matches. Germline lookup yields CDR1 SGHNT and CDR2 YENEEA. The CDR3 loop reads CASSSRGQTYNEQFF. The CDR3 region has the DNA TGTGCCAGCAGCTCCAGGGGACAGACTTACAATGAGCAGTTCTTC.

With respect to this clone: Germline and junction disagree at one end, which may indicate a read error. The genes are TRBV7-7 and TRBJ2-5; 8 positions match TRBD1. The CDR3 covers 17 residues. Germline loops: CDR1 SSHAT, CDR2 FNYEAQ (reference sequence). The CDR3, as DNA: TGTGCTAGCAGCTTAGCCGCCAGGGGGCAATTACAAGAGACCCAGTACTTC. This codes for CASSLAARGQLQETQYF. Full variable domain (remainder filled in from reference TRBV7-7 and TRBJ2-5): GAGVSQSPRYKVTKRGQDVTLRCDPISSHATLYWYQQALGQGPEFLTYFNYEAQPDKSGLPSDRFSAERPEGSISTLTIQRTEQRDSAMYRCASSLAARGQLQETQYFGPGTRLLVL.

This clone appeared once. This chain uses TRBV2 with TRBJ1-6; 7 bases agree with TRBD1. J gave up 7 bases and V 5 bases, and 8 bases lay outside the gene matches. Germline lookup yields CDR1 SNHLY and CDR2 FYNNEI. The CDR3 spans 15 residues. CDR3 nucleotide sequence: TGTGCCAGCAGTCGACAGGGCGAAGGGAATTCACCCCTCCACTTT. Protein sequence: CASSRQGEGNSPLHF.

The chain has TRBV6-6 and TRBJ2-7; perhaps TRBD1 as D (6 bases). With 3 bases removed from V and 6 bases from J, the gap between germline ends came to 15 bases. The CDR3 has 14 residues. CDR1 and CDR2 (germline): MNHNY, SVGAGI (reference sequence). Written as DNA, the CDR3 is TGTGCCAGCAGTTATGGGGGCAGCTGGGGCGAGCAGTACTTC. Encoded protein: CASSYGGSWGEQYF.

The rearrangement joins TRBV4-1 to TRBJ2-3; 7 bases align to TRBD2. Germline CDR1 and CDR2: MGHRA and YSYEKL. Trimming cost V 9 bases and J 15 bases; bases outside gene matches: 9. This CDR3 has 10 amino acids. The DNA for the CDR3 is TGCGCCAGTGGACTAGTCCCACGATATTTT. Translated: CASGLVPRYF.

This sequence joins TRBV5-6 and TRBJ1-2, with 8 nucleotides matching TRBD1. CDR1 and CDR2 (germline): SGHDT, YYEEEE. V was pared by 4 bases and J by 6 bases, with 8 bases of the junction left unmatched. There are 14 residues in the CDR3. The CDR3 DNA reads as TGTGCCAGCAGCCCGGGCAGGGGGCAAGATGGCTACACCTTC. The encoded protein is CASSPGRGQDGYTF.

This clone appeared once. The chain recombines TRBV7-9 with TRBJ2-2, with a tentative D call TRBD2 (5 bases). CDR1 is SEHNR and CDR2 is FQNEAQ in the germline V gene (reference sequence). The ends were cut back, 7 bases at V and 4 bases at J, with 16 bases in the middle. The CDR3 covers 15 residues. CDR3 in DNA: TGTGCCAGCATCTTTTCCGAAGAGGGCACCGGGGAGCTGTTTTTT. Translation: CASIFSEEGTGELFF.

This clone was detected once. The chain uses TRBV7-2 and TRBJ1-5; D is unclear. V lost 8 bases and J lost 4, with 12 bases in between. CDR1 SGHTA and CDR2 FQGNSA come from the germline V gene. The CDR3 is made up of 13 amino acids. Here the CDR3 DNA reads TGTGCCAGCGGGCTTCGGGGAAATCAGCCCCAGCATTTT. This encodes CASGLRGNQPQHF.

V gene TRBV14 combines with J gene TRBJ1-2, with 8 bases matching TRBD1. The CDR3 sequence is 14 residues long. V dropped 4 bases and J dropped 8; count of bases not matched to a gene: 9. Per germline, CDR1 SGHDN and CDR2 FVKESK. CDR3 coding DNA: TGTGCCAGCAGCCCCCTGGACAGGGTGGAGGGCTACACCTTC. Amino acids: CASSPLDRVEGYTF.

This clone was counted ten times or more. The chain couples TRBV9 to TRBJ1-5; D uncertain. The CDR3 sequence is 15 residues long. Germline V gene sequence: CDR1 SGDLS, CDR2 YYNGEE. Between the trimmed V and J ends, which lost 3 bases and 0 bases, there was a span of 10 bases. The DNA for the CDR3 is TGTGCCAGCAGCGACGGGAAGGATAGCAATCAGCCCCAGCATTTT. Encoded protein: CASSDGKDSNQPQHF.

This clone is a singleton in its sample. The V and J genes are TRBV30 and TRBJ2-7; D perhaps matches TRBD2 (7 bases). Trimming left V 0 bases short and J 6 bases short, with 18 bases between. The CDR3 length is 15 residues. Germline lookup yields CDR1 GTSNPN and CDR2 SVGIG (reference sequence). CDR3 sequence reads: CAWSVHGGRSSEQYF. CDR3 bases: TGTGCCTGGAGTGTACACGGGGGGCGTTCGTCCGAGCAGTACTTC.

The CDR3 nucleotides are TGTGCCAGCAGCTACAGCGGGGGGGCGTCCGAGCAGTACTTC. Amino acids: CASSYSGGASEQYF. V is TRBV7-2 and J is TRBJ2-7; TRBD2 matches 10 bases. This CDR3 spans 14 amino acids. Trimming took 4 bases from V and 6 from J; bases not matched to a gene: 6. CDR1 is SGHTA and CDR2 is FQGNSA in the germline V gene.

The chain carries TRBV7-9 and TRBJ1-4; TRBD1 might be the D (5 bases). CDR1 is SEHNR, CDR2 FQNEAQ, per germline (reference sequence). The CDR3 is 15 residues long. Trimming stripped 2 bases from V and 8 bases from J, with 15 bases between. As DNA, the CDR3 is TGTGCCAGCAGCTTACAGGGATCCCGACAGGAAAAACTGTTTTTT. It translates to CASSLQGSRQEKLFF.

The chain uses TRBV5-8 and TRBJ2-1; D possibly corresponds to TRBD2 (5 bases). V gave up 4 bases and J gave up 4 bases, with 18 bases separating them. The CDR3 consists of 16 residues. CDR1 is SGHTS, CDR2 YDEGEE, per germline. The CDR3 DNA reads as TGTGCCAGCAGCCTTGGACCCACCGGGAAGTACAATGAGCAGTTCTTC. This gives the protein CASSLGPTGKYNEQFF.

In its sample, this clone was seen once. The V and J genes are TRBV5-6 and TRBJ2-7; a weak D match, TRBD1 (6 bases). V lost 4 bases and J 3 bases, leaving 17 bases between the germline ends. CDR1 SGHDT and CDR2 YYEEEE come from the germline V gene. This CDR3 contains 15 residues. CDR3 DNA: TGTGCCAGCAGCCCCGGCAGGGGACGGAGCTACGAGCAGTACTTC. This translates into CASSPGRGRSYEQYF. Together with reference TRBV5-6 and TRBJ2-7, the CDR3 gives the full variable domain: DAGVTQSPTHLIKTRGQQVTLRCSPKSGHDTVSWYQQALGQGPQFIFQYYEEEERQRGNFPDRFSGHQFPNYSSELNVNALLLGDSALYLCASSPGRGRSYEQYFGPGTRLTVT.

V usage is TRBV2 and J usage is TRBJ2-1; 7 bases are shared with TRBD1. The V gene's germline CDR1 is SNHLY and CDR2 FYNNEI. J lost 5 bases, V lost 7 bases, and 11 bases had no gene match. CDR3 length: 15 amino acids. DNA of the CDR3: TGTGCCAGCACGTACCCGGGACAGATCGACAATGAGCAGTTCTTC. Its protein product is CASTYPGQIDNEQFF.

The chain is built from TRBV10-3 and TRBJ1-3, with D unclear. Looked up from germline, CDR1 is ENHRY and CDR2 is SYGVKD. V was shortened by 10 bases and J by 1 base, with 17 bases between the two germline ends. The CDR3 spans 15 residues. CDR3 residues: CATRREDLSGNTIYF. The CDR3 DNA follows: TGTGCCACCAGGAGGGAGGATCTATCTGGAAACACCATATATTTT.

The chain employs TRBV7-2 and TRBJ1-6, with a possible D match to TRBD1 (5 bases). Germline V gene sequence: CDR1 SGHTA, CDR2 FQGNSA. Trimming cost V 2 bases and J 6 bases, with 11 bases left between them. The CDR3 covers 15 residues. The CDR3 nucleotides are TGTGCCAGCAGCTTACGGACACCCATTAATTCACCCCTCCACTTT. As protein: CASSLRTPINSPLHF.

This clone was observed a single time. The rearrangement uses TRBV7-2 and TRBJ2-7; D is unclear. Germline values: CDR1 SGHTA, CDR2 FQGNSA. The germline V and J ends were trimmed by 2 bases and 4 bases, with 12 bases remaining between them. The CDR3 is 14 amino acids. CDR3 residues: CASSLNPVPYEQYF. In DNA form, the CDR3 reads TGTGCCAGCAGCTTAAATCCGGTTCCGTACGAGCAGTACTTC.

V usage is TRBV6-5 and J usage is TRBJ2-5, with 7 bases aligning to TRBD1. The CDR3 sequence is 16 residues long. Germline V gene lookup returns CDR1 MNHEY and CDR2 SVGAGI. Germline trimming cut 0 bases from V and 5 bases from J; bases unmatched to any gene: 9. In DNA form, the CDR3 reads TGTGCCAGCAGTTACTCAGGGGGCTGGGACGCGGAGACCCAGTACTTC. This codes for CASSYSGGWDAETQYF.

The J gene is TRBJ1-3, the V gene TRBV27; 7 bases map to TRBD1. Losses at the gene ends were 6 bases for V and 0 bases for J; bases not matched to a gene: 8. This CDR3 region has 16 residues. CDR1 and CDR2 (germline): MNHEY, SMNVEV (reference sequence). CDR3 in amino acids: CASRPTGLISGNTIYF. The CDR3 bases are TGTGCCAGCAGGCCGACAGGGCTCATCTCTGGAAACACCATATATTTT.

This chain links TRBV19 with TRBJ1-4; tentative D call: TRBD1 (6 bases). The germline CDR1 and CDR2 sequences are LNHDA and SQIVND (reference sequence). The CDR3 is made up of 12 amino acids. Deletions cut 8 bases from V and 10 bases from J, with 14 bases between. CDR3 bases: TGTGCCAGTTCACAGGGAACCGTAAAACTGTTTTTT. Amino acid sequence: CASSQGTVKLFF.

The gene calls are TRBV6-5 and TRBJ2-7; D perhaps matches TRBD2 (5 bases). The CDR3 is 13 amino acids. V was clipped by 7 bases and J by 1 base, with 11 bases between them. CDR1 is MNHEY and CDR2 is SVGAGI in the germline V gene. The CDR3: CASTKRESYEQYF. In nucleotides, the CDR3 is TGTGCCAGCACCAAAAGGGAGTCCTACGAGCAGTACTTC.

This clone was detected only once. The chain joins TRBV30 to TRBJ1-1, with 10 bases aligning to TRBD1. CDR1 GTSNPN and CDR2 SVGIG come from the germline V gene (reference sequence). V dropped 3 bases and J dropped 1; count of bases not matched to a gene: 11. The CDR3 spans 17 residues. The CDR3 reads CAWRTSRDRGPNTEAFF. The CDR3, as DNA: TGTGCCTGGAGGACGTCCCGGGACAGGGGTCCGAACACTGAAGCTTTCTTT.